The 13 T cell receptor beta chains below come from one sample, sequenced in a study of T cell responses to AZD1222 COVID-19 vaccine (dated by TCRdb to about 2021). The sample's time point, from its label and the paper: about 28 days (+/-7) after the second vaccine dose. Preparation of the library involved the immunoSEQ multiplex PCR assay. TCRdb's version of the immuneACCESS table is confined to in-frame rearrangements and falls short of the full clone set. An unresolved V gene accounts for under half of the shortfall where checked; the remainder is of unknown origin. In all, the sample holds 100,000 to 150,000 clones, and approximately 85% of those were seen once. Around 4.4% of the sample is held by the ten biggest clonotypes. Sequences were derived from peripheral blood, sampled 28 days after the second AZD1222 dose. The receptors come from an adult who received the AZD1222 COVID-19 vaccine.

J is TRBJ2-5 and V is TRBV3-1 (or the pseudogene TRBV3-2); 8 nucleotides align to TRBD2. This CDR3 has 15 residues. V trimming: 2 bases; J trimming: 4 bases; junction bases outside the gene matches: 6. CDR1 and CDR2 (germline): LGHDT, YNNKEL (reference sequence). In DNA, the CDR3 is TGTGCCAGCAGCCAATCATCCGGGAGGGGAGAGACCCAGTACTTC. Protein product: CASSQSSGRGETQYF.

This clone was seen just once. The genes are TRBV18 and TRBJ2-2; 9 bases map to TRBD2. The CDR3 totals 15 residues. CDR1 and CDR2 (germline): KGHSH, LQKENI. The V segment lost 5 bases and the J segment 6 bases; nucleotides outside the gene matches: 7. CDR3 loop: CASSSLAGGSGELFF. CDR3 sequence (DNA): TGTGCCAGCTCATCACTAGCGGGCGGCTCCGGGGAGCTGTTTTTT. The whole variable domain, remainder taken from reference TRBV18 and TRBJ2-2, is NAGVMQNPRHLVRRRGQEARLRCSPMKGHSHVYWYRQLPEEGLKFMVYLQKENIIDESGMPKERFSAEFPKEGPSILRIQQVVRGDSAAYFCASSSLAGGSGELFFGEGSRLTVL.

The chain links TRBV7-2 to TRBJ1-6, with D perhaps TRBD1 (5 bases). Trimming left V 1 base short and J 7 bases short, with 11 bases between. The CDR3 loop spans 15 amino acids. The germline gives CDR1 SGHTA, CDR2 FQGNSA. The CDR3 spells CASSLEGWPNSPLHF. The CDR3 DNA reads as TGTGCCAGCAGCTTAGAGGGGTGGCCAAATTCACCCCTCCACTTT.

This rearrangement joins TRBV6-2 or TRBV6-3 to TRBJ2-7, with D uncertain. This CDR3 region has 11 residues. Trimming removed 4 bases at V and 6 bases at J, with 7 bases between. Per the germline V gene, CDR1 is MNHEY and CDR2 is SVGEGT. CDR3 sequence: CASSSGLEQYF. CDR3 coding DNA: TGTGCCAGCAGTTCCGGGCTCGAGCAGTACTTC.

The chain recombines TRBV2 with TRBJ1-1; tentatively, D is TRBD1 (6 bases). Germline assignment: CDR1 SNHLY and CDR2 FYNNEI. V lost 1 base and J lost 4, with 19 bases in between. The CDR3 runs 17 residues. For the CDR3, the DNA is TGTGCCAGCAGTGAAGAAGGGTTCTGGGGGGCCCTCACTGAAGCTTTCTTT. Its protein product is CASSEEGFWGALTEAFF.

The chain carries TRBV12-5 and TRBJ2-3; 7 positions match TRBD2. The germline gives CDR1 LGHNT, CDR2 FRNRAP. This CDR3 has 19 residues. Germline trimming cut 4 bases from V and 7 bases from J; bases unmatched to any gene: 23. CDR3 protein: CASGCGPPLLGGGRNTQYF. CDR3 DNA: TGTGCTAGTGGTTGCGGACCCCCCTTGCTTGGGGGGGGGAGGAATACGCAGTATTTT.

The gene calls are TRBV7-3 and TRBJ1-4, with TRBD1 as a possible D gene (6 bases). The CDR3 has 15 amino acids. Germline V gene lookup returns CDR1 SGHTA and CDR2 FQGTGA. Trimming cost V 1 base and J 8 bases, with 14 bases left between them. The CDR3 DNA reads TGTGCCAGCAGCTTAAGGGGGAGGCAGGGGGAAAAACTGTTTTTT. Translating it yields CASSLRGRQGEKLFF.

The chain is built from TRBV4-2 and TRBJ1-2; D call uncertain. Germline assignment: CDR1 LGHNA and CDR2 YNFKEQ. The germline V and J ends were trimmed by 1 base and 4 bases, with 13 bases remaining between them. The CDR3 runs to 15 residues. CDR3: CASSQGAQPVYGYTF. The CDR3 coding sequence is TGTGCCAGCAGCCAAGGAGCACAGCCCGTCTATGGCTACACCTTC.

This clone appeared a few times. This CDR3 is CAISESSQLNQPQHF. The CDR3 DNA is TGTGCCATCAGTGAGTCGTCGCAGTTGAATCAGCCCCAGCATTTT. The chain links TRBV10-3 to TRBJ1-5; D ambiguous. Germline V gene lookup returns CDR1 ENHRY and CDR2 SYGVKD. The CDR3 runs 15 residues. The V end was cut by 0 bases, the J end by 4 bases, with 10 bases between.

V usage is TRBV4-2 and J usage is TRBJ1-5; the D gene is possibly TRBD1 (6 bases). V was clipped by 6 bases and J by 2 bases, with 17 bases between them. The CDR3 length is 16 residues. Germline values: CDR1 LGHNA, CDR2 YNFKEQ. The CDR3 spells CASSHIQGLGNQPQHF. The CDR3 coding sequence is TGTGCCAGCAGTCATATACAGGGTTTGGGCAATCAGCCCCAGCATTTT.

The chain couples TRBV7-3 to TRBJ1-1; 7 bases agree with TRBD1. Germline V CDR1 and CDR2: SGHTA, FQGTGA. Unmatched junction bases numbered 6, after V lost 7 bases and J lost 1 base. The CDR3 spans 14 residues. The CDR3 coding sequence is TGTGCCAGCAAAGTTGGGACAGCGAACACTGAAGCTTTCTTT. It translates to CASKVGTANTEAFF.

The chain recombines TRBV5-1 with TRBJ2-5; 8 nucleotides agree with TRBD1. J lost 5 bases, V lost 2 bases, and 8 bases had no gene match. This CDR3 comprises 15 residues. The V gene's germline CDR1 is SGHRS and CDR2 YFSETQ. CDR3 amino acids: CASSLTGQAGETQYF. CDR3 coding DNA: TGCGCCAGCAGCTTAACGGGACAGGCGGGGGAGACCCAGTACTTC.

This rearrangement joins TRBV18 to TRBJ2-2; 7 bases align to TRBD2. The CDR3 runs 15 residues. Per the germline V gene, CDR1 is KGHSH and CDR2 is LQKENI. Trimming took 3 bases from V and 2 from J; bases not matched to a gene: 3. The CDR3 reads CASSPTSENTGELFF. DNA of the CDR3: TGTGCCAGCTCACCTACTAGCGAAAACACCGGGGAGCTGTTTTTT. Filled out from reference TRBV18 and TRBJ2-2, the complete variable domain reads NAGVMQNPRHLVRRRGQEARLRCSPMKGHSHVYWYRQLPEEGLKFMVYLQKENIIDESGMPKERFSAEFPKEGPSILRIQQVVRGDSAAYFCASSPTSENTGELFFGEGSRLTVL.